This paragraph covers one TCR beta chain sequence. Its target is unknown. Both 60 Vbeta primers and 13 Jbeta primers went into the PCR. Some clones are missing from TCRdb's copy, which holds only in-frame ones; the method was immunoSEQ multiplex PCR. This table has about 150,000 clones, approximately 73% appearing once. The sample belongs to a study of cytomegalovirus exposure and HLA in healthy donors. The wider study: Previous work identified roughly 120 million unique TCR beta sequences from about 179 million T cells.

Each donor's status was that of a healthy bone marrow donor. The junction had 7 bases not matched to a gene; V was cut back by 6 bases and J by 3 bases. The CDR3 totals 16 residues. Germline V gene data show CDR1 as SNHLY and CDR2 as FYNNEI. General study points: Among TCR beta chains, those listed as cytomegalovirus-associated numbered over 150.

The chain carries TRBV2 and TRBJ1-6; 8 nucleotides align to TRBD1. The clonotype comes from a woman under 30 in good health and CMV-seronegative. The sample consisted of PBMCs. The CDR3 region is CASRGEQGVYNSPLHF. As DNA, the CDR3 is TGTGCCAGCAGGGGAGAACAGGGGGTCTATAATTCACCCCTCCACTTT.